This T cell receptor beta chain originates from a study of blood T cell repertoires in COVID-19. For the study at large: Material from acute and convalescent COVID-19 was sourced from the United States, Italy and Spain. T cells, B-cell-depleted T cells, or PBMCs supplied cDNA or gDNA.

As handled by the study authors: Amplified reference gene primers provided the basis for estimating nucleated cell counts. Generated by immunoSEQ multiplex PCR, the TCRdb table keeps only in-frame clones and is missing some. From that table come the V and J calls and clone size; the DNA was used to work out D and trimming. The repertoire includes more than 150,000 clones, 80% to 85% of them detected once, and less than 3.5% sits in the top ten. This CDR3 is built from 16 residues. Germline values: CDR1 SGHTA, CDR2 FQGNSA. V shed 7 bases, J shed 5 bases, and the junction held 14 bases outside the gene matches.

What was sequenced was peripheral blood. This clonotype was sampled from a woman in her sixties with acute or convalescent COVID-19. The rearrangement joins TRBV7-2 to TRBJ2-3; TRBD2 aligns across 8 bases. The CDR3 reads CASTLSLAARGDTQYF. The CDR3 bases are TGTGCCAGCACCCTCTCACTAGCGGCGAGGGGAGATACGCAGTATTTT.